The 16 T cell receptor beta chains presented below share a single source sample, sequenced in a study of blood T cell repertoires in COVID-19. The table came from immunoSEQ multiplex PCR; TCRdb's copy has only in-frame clones and leaves some out. The sample yields 150,000 to 180,000 clones, roughly 80% seen once. Sequencing input: peripheral blood. These receptors all come from a man older than 75 with acute or convalescent COVID-19.

The chain combines TRBV13 with TRBJ2-6; D possibly corresponds to TRBD1 (6 bases). Deletions cut 4 bases from V and 4 bases from J, with 11 bases between. Per germline, CDR1 PRHDT and CDR2 FYEKMQ (reference sequence). The CDR3 is made up of 15 amino acids. CDR3 sequence reads: CASSWRQAGANVLTF. As DNA, the CDR3 is TGTGCCAGCAGCTGGCGACAGGCCGGGGCCAACGTCCTGACTTTC.

The rearrangement links TRBV3-1 (or the pseudogene TRBV3-2) to TRBJ2-5, with 12 bases matching TRBD2. The V segment lost 8 bases and the J segment 4 bases; nucleotides outside the gene matches: 11. Germline assignment: CDR1 LGHDT and CDR2 YNNKEL (reference sequence). The CDR3 runs 16 residues. The CDR3 here is CASDRSGTSGLETQYF. The CDR3 coding sequence is TGTGCCAGCGACAGATCCGGGACTAGCGGGTTAGAGACCCAGTACTTC.

The J gene is TRBJ1-1, the V gene TRBV28; D remains ambiguous. Germline CDR1 MDHEN, CDR2 SYDVKM. V gave up 3 bases and J gave up 12 bases, with 14 bases separating them. The CDR3 has 12 residues. The CDR3 DNA sequence: TGTGCCAGCAGTTTGCCCGGAAGAGGATCTTTCTTT. It yields the protein CASSLPGRGSFF.

This clone was counted a single time. V usage is TRBV2 and J usage is TRBJ2-5, with a possible D match to TRBD1 (6 bases). V lost 3 bases and J lost 1, with 15 bases in between. The CDR3 consists of 16 residues. CDR1 is SNHLY, CDR2 FYNNEI, per germline. In nucleotides, the CDR3 is TGTGCCAGCAGTGATCCGTTGGTCAGGGGCCAAGAGACCCAGTACTTC. Translated, it gives CASSDPLVRGQETQYF. The whole variable domain, remainder taken from reference TRBV2 and TRBJ2-5, is EPEVTQTPSHQVTQMGQEVILRCVPISNHLYFYWYRQILGQKVEFLVSFYNNEISEKSEIFDDQFSVERPDGSNFTLKIRSTKLEDSAMYFCASSDPLVRGQETQYFGPGTRLLVL.

The gene calls are TRBV28 and TRBJ2-5; 11 bases are shared with TRBD1. Per the germline V gene, CDR1 is MDHEN and CDR2 is SYDVKM. V was pared by 8 bases and J by 0 bases, with 2 bases of the junction left unmatched. This CDR3 is 14 amino acids long. CDR3 protein: CASRDRGNQETQYF. The CDR3 bases are TGTGCCAGCCGGGACAGGGGGAACCAAGAGACCCAGTACTTC.

This clone was recorded only once. This rearrangement joins TRBV5-1 to TRBJ2-6; perhaps TRBD1 as D (5 bases). Germline loops: CDR1 SGHRS, CDR2 YFSETQ. Trimming pared 1 base from V and 4 bases from J, leaving 9 bases between. This CDR3 spans 15 amino acids. The CDR3 nucleotides read TGCGCCAGCAGCTTGACCAGGGTGGGGGCCAACGTCCTGACTTTC. Encoded protein: CASSLTRVGANVLTF.

Only one count was recorded for this clone. This chain connects TRBV9 to TRBJ2-1; 7 bases align to TRBD1. This CDR3 region has 14 residues. The germline gives CDR1 SGDLS, CDR2 YYNGEE. Germline trimming cut 4 bases from V and 4 bases from J; bases unmatched to any gene: 5. The chain's CDR3 is CASSPTGQYNEQFF. As DNA, the CDR3 is TGTGCCAGCAGCCCGACGGGACAGTACAATGAGCAGTTCTTC.

The chain recombines TRBV19 with TRBJ1-3; 7 nucleotides agree with TRBD1. Trimming at V came to 5 bases and at J to 4 bases, leaving 2 bases not matched to a gene. The germline V gene encodes CDR1 LNHDA and CDR2 SQIVND (reference sequence). CDR3 length: 13 amino acids. The chain's CDR3 is CASSLDRGNTIYF. Here the CDR3 DNA reads TGTGCCAGTAGTTTGGACAGGGGAAACACCATATATTTT.

The rearrangement uses TRBV4-1 and TRBJ2-1; a possible D gene is TRBD2 (5 bases). Germline V CDR1 and CDR2: MGHRA, YSYEKL. The CDR3 consists of 17 residues. Between the trimmed V and J ends, which lost 0 bases and 1 base, there was a span of 13 bases. The chain's CDR3 is CASSQDPPSQSYNEQFF. Here the CDR3 DNA reads TGCGCCAGCAGCCAAGACCCCCCTAGCCAGTCCTACAATGAGCAGTTCTTC.

As concerns this clone: The sample contains more than one DNA sequence encoding this CDR3. The chain couples TRBV12-3 or TRBV12-4 to TRBJ2-2, with D possibly TRBD1 on 5 matching bases. V was shortened by 3 bases and J by 4 bases, with 6 bases between the two germline ends. CDR3 length: 13 residues. The CDR3 here is CASSFRGTGELFF. CDR3 DNA: TGTGCCAGCAGTTTTAGGGGCACCGGGGAGCTGTTTTTT.

V gene TRBV19 combines with J gene TRBJ1-2; D perhaps matches TRBD1 (6 bases). CDR1 and CDR2 (germline): LNHDA, SQIVND (reference sequence). The CDR3 has 13 amino acids. The germline V and J ends were trimmed by 6 bases and 3 bases, with 11 bases remaining between them. The CDR3 region has the DNA TGTGCCAGTAGGGACAGTTCTTACTATGGCTACACCTTC. Amino acid sequence: CASRDSSYYGYTF. The whole variable domain, filled in from reference TRBV19 and TRBJ1-2, reads DGGITQSPKYLFRKEGQNVTLSCEQNLNHDAMYWYRQDPGQGLRLIYYSQIVNDFQKGDIAEGYSVSREKKESFPLTVTSAQKNPTAFYLCASRDSSYYGYTFGSGTRLTVV.

The chain joins TRBV18 to TRBJ2-3, with D possibly being TRBD2 (6 bases). The V end was cut by 1 base, the J end by 2 bases, with 13 bases between. CDR1 and CDR2 from the germline V gene are KGHSH and LQKENI. This CDR3 has 16 amino acids. CDR3 sequence reads: CASSPLEGLNTDTQYF. The CDR3 nucleotides read TGTGCCAGCTCACCACTGGAGGGACTGAACACAGATACGCAGTATTTT.

The gene calls are TRBV11-3 and TRBJ1-2; D gene uncertain. CDR3 length equals 15 residues. The germline V gene encodes CDR1 SGHNT and CDR2 YENEEA. V was clipped by 0 bases and J by 7 bases, with 15 bases between them. The CDR3: CASSLDPTHRSGYTF. In DNA, the CDR3 is TGTGCCAGCAGCTTAGACCCGACCCACCGGAGTGGCTACACCTTC.

V gene TRBV6-5 combines with J gene TRBJ1-4, with D possibly TRBD1 on 5 matching bases. This CDR3 contains 16 residues. Germline V lookup: CDR1 MNHEY, CDR2 SVGAGI. Between the trimmed V and J ends, which lost 4 bases and 1 base, there was a span of 13 bases. For the CDR3, the DNA is TGTGCCAGCAGTTCCGGGGGGGTTGTAACTAATGAAAAACTGTTTTTT. Its translation: CASSSGGVVTNEKLFF.

There are many counts of this clone. This chain connects TRBV9 to TRBJ1-2, with TRBD1 matching over 9 bases. J was trimmed by 8 bases and V by 3 bases; bases with no gene match: 2. The germline V gene encodes CDR1 SGDLS and CDR2 YYNGEE. This CDR3 comprises 12 residues. The CDR3 bases are TGTGCCAGCAGCGGACAGGGGGAAGGCTACACCTTC. It translates to CASSGQGEGYTF.

V is TRBV27 and J is TRBJ1-4; TRBD1 matches at 7 bases. The germline V gene has CDR1 MNHEY and CDR2 SMNVEV (reference sequence). CDR3 length: 15 amino acids. The ends lost 6 bases at V and 8 bases at J; junction bases unmatched: 12. The CDR3 loop is CASRGGQSGREKLFF. The CDR3 DNA reads as TGTGCCAGCAGGGGGGGACAGTCTGGTAGGGAAAAACTGTTTTTT.